This T cell receptor (beta chain) stems from a study of T cells in Graves' hyperthyroidism and ophthalmopathy. Study-level information: Any treatment followed the collection of peripheral blood at initial diagnosis. Study-wide results and caveats: Ophthalmopathy onset followed model prediction by a median approximately 7 months.

V was clipped by 4 bases and J by 8 bases, with 12 bases between them. The CDR3 has 12 residues. CDR1 is SGHDT, CDR2 YYEEEE, per germline. On this clonotype itself: The antigen is undetermined.

Ophthalmopathy cases met thresholds of Clinical Activity Score at least 3, NOSPECS grade at least 4 and duration under 3 months. Clinical symptoms, serum thyroxine and TRAb, thyroid ultrasound and orbital computed tomography together formed the diagnostic basis. Amplified TCR beta CDR3 regions came from RNA transcripts. The HTBI primer set was used in a first-round RT-PCR of the TCR CDR3. TCRdb re-called the multiplex PCR reads with MiXCR, one entry per CDR3 protein. The sample contains 450,000 to 650,000 distinct CDR3 sequences, roughly 18% of which appear only once. What was sequenced was blood. The rearrangement uses TRBV5-6 and TRBJ1-1, with D unclear. The source is a woman aged 18 to 35 with Graves' ophthalmopathy. CDR3 region: CASSLIGNEAFF. The CDR3 bases are TGTGCCAGCAGCCTCATTGGAAACGAAGCTTTCTTT.